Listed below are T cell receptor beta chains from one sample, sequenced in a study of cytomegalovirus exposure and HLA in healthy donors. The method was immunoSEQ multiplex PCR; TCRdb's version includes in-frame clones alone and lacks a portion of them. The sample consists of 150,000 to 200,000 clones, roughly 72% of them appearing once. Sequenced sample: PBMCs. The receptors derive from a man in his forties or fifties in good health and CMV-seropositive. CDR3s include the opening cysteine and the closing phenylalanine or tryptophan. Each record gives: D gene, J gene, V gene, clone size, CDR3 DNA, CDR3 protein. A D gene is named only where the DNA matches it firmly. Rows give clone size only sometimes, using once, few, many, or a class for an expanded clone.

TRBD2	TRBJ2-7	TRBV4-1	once	TGTGCCAGCAGCCCAGGGACTACCCCTCACGACGAGCAGTACTTC	CASSPGTTPHDEQYF
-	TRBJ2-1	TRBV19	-	TGTGCCAGTAGTATTAGCGCCAGCTCCTACAATGAGCAGTTCTTC	CASSISASSYNEQFF
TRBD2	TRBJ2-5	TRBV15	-	TGTGCCACCAGATCGACTAGCGGGTTATCCCCGGTAGAGACCCAGTACTTC	CATRSTSGLSPVETQYF
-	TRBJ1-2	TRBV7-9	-	TGTGCCAGCAGCGACCGGGATACCTATGGCTACACCTTC	CASSDRDTYGYTF
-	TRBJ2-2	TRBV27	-	TGTGCCAGCAGTTTTCAGGGATCCGGGGAGCTGTTTTTT	CASSFQGSGELFF
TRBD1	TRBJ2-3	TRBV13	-	TGTGCCAGCAGCTTAGGCCATTTTGTTGCCGGGACAGGAGACACAGATACGCAGTATTTT	CASSLGHFVAGTGDTDTQYF
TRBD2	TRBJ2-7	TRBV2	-	TGTGCCAGCCGATTTCTAGCGGGGGAATTCTCCTACGAGCAGTACTTC	CASRFLAGEFSYEQYF
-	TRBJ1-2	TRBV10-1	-	TGCGCCAGCAGGTCCGAACCCGGGACACCCGGTGGCTACACCTTC	CASRSEPGTPGGYTF
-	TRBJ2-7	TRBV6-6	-	TGTGCCAGCAGCGAGACAGAAACCAGCTCCTACGAGCAGTACTTC	CASSETETSSYEQYF
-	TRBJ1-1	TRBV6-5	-	TGTGCCAGCAGTTACTCCGGGGGTTGGAGCACTGAAGCTTTCTTT	CASSYSGGWSTEAFF
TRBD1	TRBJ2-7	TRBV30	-	TGTGCCGGGACAGGGGTACGGGAGCAGTACTTC	CAGTGVREQYF
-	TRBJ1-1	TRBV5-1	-	TGCGCCAGCAACCGGGGAGAGGGAGGGACTGAAGCTTTCTTT	CASNRGEGGTEAFF
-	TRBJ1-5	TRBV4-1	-	TGCGCCAGCAGCCGAGAAGACAGCCTTCAGCCCCAGCATTTT	CASSREDSLQPQHF
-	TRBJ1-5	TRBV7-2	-	TGTGCCAGCAGCCCCGTCCGGGGAAGGGCTCAGCCCCAGCATTTT	CASSPVRGRAQPQHF
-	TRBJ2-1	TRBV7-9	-	TGTGCCAGCAGGCTTGAGGCCTACAATGAGCAGTTCTTC	CASRLEAYNEQFF
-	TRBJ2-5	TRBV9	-	TGTGCCAGCAGCGTGGGGGCGGGGACCCAGTACTTC	CASSVGAGTQYF
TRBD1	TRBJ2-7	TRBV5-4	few	TGTGCCAGCAGCCCGGGACAGGACTCCTACGAGCAGTACTTC	CASSPGQDSYEQYF
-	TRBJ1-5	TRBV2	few	TGTGCCAGCAACAGTCTATTGGCGGGTGGTCAGCCCCAGCATTTT	CASNSLLAGGQPQHF
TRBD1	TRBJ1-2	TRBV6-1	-	TGTGCCAGCAGTGCCGACAGGGGGCAGACAAACTATGGCTACACCTTC	CASSADRGQTNYGYTF
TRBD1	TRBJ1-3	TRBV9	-	TGTGCCAGCAGCGTCGGACAGGGGGTTGGAAACACCATATATTTT	CASSVGQGVGNTIYF
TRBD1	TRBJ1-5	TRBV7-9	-	TGTGCCAGCAGCTCAGCGGGACAGGGGGACAATCAGCCCCAGCATTTT	CASSSAGQGDNQPQHF
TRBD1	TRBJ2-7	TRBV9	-	TGTGCCAGCGGCGGGACAGGCCGCGAGCAGTACTTC	CASGGTGREQYF
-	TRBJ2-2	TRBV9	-	TGTGCCAGCAGCCCTAGAGACAGGAGGAACACCGGGGAGCTGTTTTTT	CASSPRDRRNTGELFF
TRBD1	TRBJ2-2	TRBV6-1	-	TGTGCCAGCAGTGTCGAGGGACAGGGGGCCGGGGAGCTGTTTTTT	CASSVEGQGAGELFF
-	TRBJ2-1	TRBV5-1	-	TGCGCCAGCGACCCAGAGCCGGGGCAGGGGGGTTACAATGAGCAGTTCTTC	CASDPEPGQGGYNEQFF
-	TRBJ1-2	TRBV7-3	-	TGTGCCAGCAGCTTAACGGAACAGGGAGGCTACACCTTC	CASSLTEQGGYTF
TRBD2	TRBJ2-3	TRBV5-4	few	TGTGCCAGCAGCGGCGGGGGGTACCCACAAGATACGCAGTATTTT	CASSGGGYPQDTQYF
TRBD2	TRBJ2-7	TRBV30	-	TGTGCCTGGAGTGTAGCGGGGATCGAGCAGTACTTC	CAWSVAGIEQYF
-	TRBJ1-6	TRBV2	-	TGTGCCAGCCTACCCCGGGGAGTCGATTCACCCCTCCACTTT	CASLPRGVDSPLHF
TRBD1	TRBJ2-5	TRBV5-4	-	TGTGCCAGCAGCGCGGGTAGGGGACAGGCGTACCAAGAGACCCAGTACTTC	CASSAGRGQAYQETQYF
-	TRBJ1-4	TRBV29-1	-	TGCAGCGTTGGGCGGGGGCCTGAAAAACTGTTTTTT	CSVGRGPEKLFF
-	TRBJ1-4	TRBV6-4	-	TGTGCCAGCAGTGACGGGACAGAAAAACTGTTTTTT	CASSDGTEKLFF
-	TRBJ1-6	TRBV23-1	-	TGCGCCAGCCTTCACGGGAGGCATATCCACTTT	CASLHGRHIHF
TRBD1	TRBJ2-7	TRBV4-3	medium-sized	TGCGCCAGCAGCCAGGAAAGACAGGGGGCAACCTACGAGCAGTACTTC	CASSQERQGATYEQYF
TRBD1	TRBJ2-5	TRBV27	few	TGTGCCAGCAGTCCACCGTCCAGGACAGGGTCTTTCCAAGAGACCCAGTACTTC	CASSPPSRTGSFQETQYF
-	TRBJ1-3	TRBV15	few	TGTGCCACCAGCAGAGGGGGGGACTCTGGAAACACCATATATTTT	CATSRGGDSGNTIYF
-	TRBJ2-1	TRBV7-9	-	TGTGCCAGCAGCTTAACGGGGGAGTACAATGAGCAGTTCTTC	CASSLTGEYNEQFF
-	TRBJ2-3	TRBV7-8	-	TGTGCCAGTACTACCGGGATCGGCGCCACACAGACTACGCAGTATTTT	CASTTGIGATQTTQYF
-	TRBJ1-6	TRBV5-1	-	TGCGCCAGCAGCTTAAGACAGGATAATTCACCCCTCCACTTT	CASSLRQDNSPLHF
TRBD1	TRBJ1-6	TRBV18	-	TGTGCCAGCTCACTCCGGGACAGGGATTCACCCCTCCACTTT	CASSLRDRDSPLHF
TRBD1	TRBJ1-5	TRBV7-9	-	TGTGCCAGCAGCTCGGACAGGGGTGGGCGTCAGCCCCAGCATTTT	CASSSDRGGRQPQHF
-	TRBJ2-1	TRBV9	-	TGTGCCAGCAGCGCCTCTAGTACCCCTGAGCAGTTCTTC	CASSASSTPEQFF
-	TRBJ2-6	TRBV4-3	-	TGCGCCAGCAGCCGCAGCTCTGGGGCCAACGTCCTGACTTTC	CASSRSSGANVLTF
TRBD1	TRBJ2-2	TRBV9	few	TGTGCCAGCAGCGTAGGGTCTGGACAGGGGGTCGACACCGGGGAGCTGTTTTTT	CASSVGSGQGVDTGELFF
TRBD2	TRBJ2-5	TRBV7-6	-	TGTGCCAGCAGCTTAGTGCGGGGGGCCTACCAAGAGACCCAGTACTTC	CASSLVRGAYQETQYF
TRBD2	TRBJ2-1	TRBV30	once	TGTGCCTGGAGTTCAACCTTTAGCGGGGTCCACAATGAGCAGTTCTTC	CAWSSTFSGVHNEQFF
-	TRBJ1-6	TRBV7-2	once	TGTGCCAGCAGCTCATGGACAGCGTATAATTCACCCCTCCACTTT	CASSSWTAYNSPLHF